A selection of T cell receptor beta chains follows, all from one sample in a study of CXCR3-negative and CXCR3-positive naive CD8 T cells. TCRdb re-called the 5' RACE reads and gives one entry per CDR3 protein, without DNA. The record lists more than 20,000 distinct CDR3 sequences, of which the ten most abundant hold about 4%. Sequences were obtained from naive CXCR3- CD8+ T cells from blood. Receptors were obtained from a human donor in good health. Some clones in this sample may be carry-over from other donors' samples. CDR3s include the opening cysteine and the closing phenylalanine or tryptophan. Only part of the rows carry a size: once, few, many, or a class if the clone is expanded.

V: TRBV7-3; J: TRBJ2-4; size: .; CDR3: CASSEIPGQGTKNIQYF
V: TRBV29-1; J: TRBJ2-1; size: .; CDR3: CSVVPAGGNNEQFF
V: TRBV19; J: TRBJ2-5; size: .; CDR3: CASSPGVSGQGQETQYF
V: TRBV5-6; J: TRBJ2-7; size: .; CDR3: CASRGEKGYEQYF
V: TRBV12-3/TRBV12-4; J: TRBJ2-1; size: .; CDR3: CASRLAGEYNEQFF
V: TRBV28; J: TRBJ2-7; size: .; CDR3: CASSSPGLAYEQYF
V: TRBV5-1; J: TRBJ2-2; size: .; CDR3: CASTLGGELFF
V: TRBV6-5; J: TRBJ1-2; size: .; CDR3: CASRNGRTDPTANYGYTF
V: TRBV28; J: TRBJ2-7; size: .; CDR3: CASTVGGQDYEQYF
V: TRBV28; J: TRBJ2-1; size: .; CDR3: CASSFLAGGYNEQFF
V: TRBV19; J: TRBJ2-1; size: .; CDR3: CASSLGAYNEQFF
V: TRBV27; J: TRBJ2-3; size: .; CDR3: CASIQVAGLTDTQYF
V: TRBV7-6; J: TRBJ2-1; size: medium-sized; CDR3: CASSDRDPGIQEQFF
V: TRBV4-3; J: TRBJ1-6; size: medium-sized; CDR3: CASSQVGNNSPLHF
V: TRBV28; J: TRBJ2-2; size: .; CDR3: CASSITGELFF
V: TRBV20-1; J: TRBJ1-3; size: .; CDR3: CSARDGGSGNTIYF
V: TRBV5-1; J: TRBJ1-5; size: .; CDR3: CASSDGLSGQPQHF
V: TRBV12-3/TRBV12-4; J: TRBJ1-4; size: .; CDR3: CASKSDSWNEKLFF
V: TRBV12-3/TRBV12-4; J: TRBJ2-7; size: .; CDR3: CASSSAFSSYEQYF
V: TRBV29-1; J: TRBJ2-5; size: .; CDR3: CSVLAGFQETQYF
V: TRBV20-1; J: TRBJ2-7; size: medium-sized; CDR3: CSARGRESYEQYF
V: TRBV28; J: TRBJ1-1; size: .; CDR3: CASSFGDRGRGKAFF
V: TRBV4-3; J: TRBJ2-7; size: .; CDR3: CASSQATADSSYEQYF
V: TRBV4-3; J: TRBJ2-3; size: .; CDR3: CASSQERGTDTQYF
V: TRBV5-1; J: TRBJ2-7; size: .; CDR3: CASSFSGGGYEQYF
V: TRBV7-3; J: TRBJ2-3; size: .; CDR3: CASSTWTSGGADTQYF
V: TRBV20-1; J: TRBJ2-7; size: .; CDR3: CSASGTVSYEQYF
V: TRBV28; J: TRBJ2-1; size: .; CDR3: CASSLGAADEQFF
V: TRBV25-1; J: TRBJ2-7; size: .; CDR3: CASSQQGPYEQYF
V: TRBV28; J: TRBJ2-1; size: .; CDR3: CASSLDPISEQFF
V: TRBV5-1; J: TRBJ2-1; size: .; CDR3: CASSLVGAGGQSEQFF
V: TRBV6-1; J: TRBJ2-5; size: .; CDR3: CASTVSGPLPETQYF
V: TRBV6-4; J: TRBJ2-1; size: .; CDR3: CASSDSSPAGGRDEQFF
V: TRBV29-1; J: TRBJ2-3; size: .; CDR3: CSVEGEGVGGWADTQYF
V: TRBV7-6; J: TRBJ1-1; size: .; CDR3: CASSSGFANTEAFF
V: TRBV2; J: TRBJ2-3; size: .; CDR3: CASSVMNGGLDTQYF
V: TRBV7-9; J: TRBJ1-2; size: .; CDR3: CASSLASGLDYGYTF
V: TRBV28; J: TRBJ2-3; size: .; CDR3: CASSPSQGATDTQYF
V: TRBV7-7; J: TRBJ2-2; size: .; CDR3: CASSNFNTGELFF
V: TRBV7-2; J: TRBJ2-5; size: .; CDR3: CASSKSRGFDETQYF
V: TRBV7-9; J: TRBJ2-1; size: .; CDR3: CASSLGTYEQFF
V: TRBV28; J: TRBJ2-1; size: .; CDR3: CASSSPVGTYNEQFF
V: TRBV20-1; J: TRBJ1-2; size: .; CDR3: CSAEDRASGYTF
V: TRBV20-1; J: TRBJ2-7; size: .; CDR3: CSARAGLQNYEQYF